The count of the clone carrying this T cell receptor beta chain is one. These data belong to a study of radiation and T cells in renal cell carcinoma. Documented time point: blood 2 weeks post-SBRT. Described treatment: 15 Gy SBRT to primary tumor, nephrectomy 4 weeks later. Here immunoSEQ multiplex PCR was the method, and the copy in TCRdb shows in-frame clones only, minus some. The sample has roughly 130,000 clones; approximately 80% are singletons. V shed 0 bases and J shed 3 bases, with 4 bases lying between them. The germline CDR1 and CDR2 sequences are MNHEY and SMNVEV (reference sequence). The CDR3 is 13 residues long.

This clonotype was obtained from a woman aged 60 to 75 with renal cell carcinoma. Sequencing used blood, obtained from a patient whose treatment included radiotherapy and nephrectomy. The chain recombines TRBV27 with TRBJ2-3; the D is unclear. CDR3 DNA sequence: TGTGCCAGCAGTTTATCCTGGACAGATACGCAGTATTTT. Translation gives CASSLSWTDTQYF.